This T cell receptor (beta chain) derives from a study of T cells after yellow fever vaccination. This clonotype occurred many times. The antigen remains undetermined. Study-wide findings and caveats: In post-booster samples, most primary-vaccination clones reappeared (about 96% CD4, about 90% CD8).

The 5'RACE template-switching step produced TCR cDNA and added a universal primer site and UMIs. TCRdb used MiXCR to reprocess the 5' RACE reads, holding one entry per CDR3 protein. Among about 68,000 distinct CDR3 sequences listed, 6.5% were seen once. This clonotype originated in a man younger than 35 who received the YFV17D yellow fever vaccine. The starting material was CD8+ T cells sorted from PBMCs, obtained about 41 days after the first yellow fever vaccination.

The CDR3 DNA sequence: TGTGCCAGCAGTTACTTGAGGGGCGGGAACACTGAAGCTTTCTTT. Amino acids: CASSYLRGGNTEAFF. The V call is TRBV6-5, the J call TRBJ1-1, with a weak D call TRBD1 (5 bases). V was shortened by 1 base and J by 1 base, with 10 bases between the two germline ends. This CDR3 comprises 15 residues. Germline V CDR1 and CDR2: MNHEY, SVGAGI.